A single sample is the source of the 29 T cell receptor beta chains below, sequenced in a study of identifying expanded T cells in peripheral blood (dated by TCRdb to the late 2010s). Library construction relied on the immunoSEQ multiplex PCR assay. TCRdb re-hosts the immuneACCESS table, in-frame sequences only. Its copies lack some clones; in the studies checked, an unresolved V gene accounts for under half of them, and the cause for the rest is not known. The sample table holds approximately 100,000 clones, of which about 91% were seen once. Under 4.5% of the sample rests with the top ten. The sample consisted of blood. Receptors were obtained from a person aged 18-70 years in good health.

V and J are TRBV7-3 and TRBJ1-1; 9 nucleotides match TRBD1. The CDR3 extends over 13 amino acids. V shed 10 bases, J shed 3 bases, and the junction held 6 bases outside the gene matches. The V gene's germline CDR1 is SGHTA and CDR2 FQGTGA. CDR3 in amino acids: CATFGQGYTEAFF. The CDR3 region has the DNA TGTGCCACCTTCGGACAGGGGTACACTGAAGCTTTCTTT.

This sequence joins TRBV9 and TRBJ1-4; 7 nucleotides match TRBD1. The germline CDR1 and CDR2 sequences are SGDLS and YYNGEE. The CDR3 is 14 amino acids. The J segment lost 8 bases and the V segment lost 2 bases, leaving 6 bases of the junction unmatched. CDR3 DNA: TGTGCCAGCAGCGTGACAGGGTTGGGAGAAAAACTGTTTTTT. This encodes CASSVTGLGEKLFF.

The gene calls are TRBV27 and TRBJ2-1; 10 bases fit TRBD1. With 7 bases clipped from V and 9 bases from J, the junction kept 9 bases outside the gene matches. CDR1 and CDR2 (germline): MNHEY, SMNVEV (reference sequence). The CDR3 spans 14 residues. The CDR3 spells CASKWGQGISEQFF. Written as DNA, the CDR3 is TGTGCCAGCAAATGGGGACAGGGGATATCTGAGCAGTTCTTC.

The chain joins TRBV28 to TRBJ1-5, with D possibly TRBD1 on 5 matching bases. The CDR3 contains 13 residues. Germline lookup yields CDR1 MDHEN and CDR2 SYDVKM. The germline V and J ends were trimmed by 1 base and 6 bases, with 7 bases remaining between them. The DNA of the CDR3 is TGTGCCAGCAGTTTATTGGGACTTCAGCCCCAGCATTTT. Its protein is CASSLLGLQPQHF. Together with reference TRBV28 and TRBJ1-5, the CDR3 gives the full variable domain: DVKVTQSSRYLVKRTGEKVFLECVQDMDHENMFWYRQDPGLGLRLIYFSYDVKMKEKGDIPEGYSVSREKKERFSLILESASTNQTSMYLCASSLLGLQPQHFGDGTRLSIL.

The rearrangement links TRBV11-2 to TRBJ2-2, with 9 bases that match TRBD2. J was trimmed by 5 bases and V by 3 bases; bases with no gene match: 4. This CDR3 region has 15 residues. From germline, CDR1 is SGHAT and CDR2 FQNNGV. CDR3 protein: CASSFSGSETGELFF. The CDR3 nucleotides are TGTGCCAGCAGCTTTAGCGGGAGTGAGACCGGGGAGCTGTTTTTT.

This clone was seen only once. The gene calls are TRBV10-3 and TRBJ2-7; 8 positions agree with TRBD2. The CDR3 runs 13 residues. Germline values: CDR1 ENHRY, CDR2 SYGVKD. The V gene end was trimmed by 5 bases and the J gene end by 6 bases; junction bases not matched to a gene: 6. The CDR3 DNA reads TGTGCCATCAGTCCCGGGACTAGAGGCGAGCAGTACTTC. Translation: CAISPGTRGEQYF.

The chain recombines TRBV5-1 with TRBJ1-4; TRBD1 might be the D (5 bases). CDR3 size: 15 residues. Trimming stripped 4 bases from V and 5 bases from J, with 15 bases between. In germline, CDR1 is SGHRS, CDR2 YFSETQ. In DNA form, the CDR3 reads TGCGCCAGCAGCGGTTCCGGGACGGACAATGAAAAACTGTTTTTT. Its translation is CASSGSGTDNEKLFF.

The V call is TRBV9, the J call TRBJ2-2; D is ambiguous. Trimming removed 0 bases from V and 6 bases from J, with 9 bases in between. Per germline, CDR1 SGDLS and CDR2 YYNGEE. The CDR3 has 14 residues. The CDR3 is CASSVVGEAGELFF. In DNA form, the CDR3 reads TGTGCCAGCAGCGTAGTTGGAGAGGCCGGGGAGCTGTTTTTT.

The chain joins TRBV2 to TRBJ1-4, with 7 bases matching TRBD1. Germline V gives CDR1 SNHLY, CDR2 FYNNEI. CDR3 length: 14 amino acids. V lost 10 bases and J lost 5; bases outside the gene matches: 10. CDR3 in DNA: TGTGCCACTTCACAGGGGACCCAAAATGAAAAACTGTTTTTT. Residues: CATSQGTQNEKLFF.

V and J are TRBV5-1 and TRBJ1-1, with 7 bases matching TRBD1. V was pared by 3 bases and J by 3 bases, with 20 bases of the junction left unmatched. CDR1 and CDR2 (germline): SGHRS, YFSETQ. This CDR3 spans 19 amino acids. The CDR3 coding sequence is TGCGCCAGCAGCTCACATCCCCCCGACAGGGTTGTGGGGGACACTGAAGCTTTCTTT. It encodes CASSSHPPDRVVGDTEAFF.

J is TRBJ1-2 and V is TRBV27; possible D gene TRBD1, 6 bases. V shed 5 bases and J shed 1 base, with 17 bases lying between them. Germline lookup yields CDR1 MNHEY and CDR2 SMNVEV (reference sequence). There are 16 residues in the CDR3. CDR3: CASSHGGGIFNYGYTF. CDR3 coding DNA: TGTGCCAGCAGTCATGGGGGGGGCATATTTAACTATGGCTACACCTTC.

The chain links TRBV7-6 to TRBJ2-2, with D perhaps matching TRBD1 (5 bases). This CDR3 has 16 amino acids. V was trimmed by 2 bases and J by 6 bases, leaving 16 bases between them. The V gene's germline CDR1 is SGHVS and CDR2 FNYEAQ. The CDR3 sequence: CASSLRGTRTAGELFF. In DNA, the CDR3 is TGTGCCAGCAGCTTAAGGGGAACCCGAACAGCCGGGGAGCTGTTTTTT.

V is TRBV7-9 and J is TRBJ2-1, with D perhaps matching TRBD2 (6 bases). The CDR3 spans 13 residues. V gave up 5 bases and J gave up 5 bases, with 10 bases separating them. In germline, CDR1 is SEHNR, CDR2 FQNEAQ (reference sequence). CDR3 DNA sequence: TGTGCCAGCAGCCGGACTATCAACAATGAGCAGTTCTTC. Its translation is CASSRTINNEQFF.

The rearrangement joins TRBV9 to TRBJ1-2; possible D gene TRBD1, 6 bases. The CDR3 spans 15 residues. The germline CDR1 and CDR2 sequences are SGDLS and YYNGEE. Trimming cost V 4 bases and J 0 bases, with 13 bases left between them. The CDR3 sequence: CASSPGGGANYGYTF. The CDR3, as DNA: TGTGCCAGCAGCCCTGGGGGCGGAGCTAACTATGGCTACACCTTC. Full variable domain (remainder filled in from reference TRBV9 and TRBJ1-2): DSGVTQTPKHLITATGQRVTLRCSPRSGDLSVYWYQQSLDQGLQFLIQYYNGEERAKGNILERFSAQQFPDLHSELNLSSLELGDSALYFCASSPGGGANYGYTFGSGTRLTVV.

The chain links TRBV9 to TRBJ1-6; D remains ambiguous. The CDR3 spans 15 residues. The V end lost 2 bases, the J end lost 0 bases, and 6 bases lay between the germline ends. CDR1 is SGDLS and CDR2 is YYNGEE in the germline V gene. The CDR3 coding sequence is TGTGCCAGCAGCGTGACAAGCTCCTATAATTCACCCCTCCACTTT. Its translation is CASSVTSSYNSPLHF. The variable domain in full, completed from reference TRBV9 and TRBJ1-6, reads DSGVTQTPKHLITATGQRVTLRCSPRSGDLSVYWYQQSLDQGLQFLIQYYNGEERAKGNILERFSAQQFPDLHSELNLSSLELGDSALYFCASSVTSSYNSPLHFGNGTRLTVT.

The V call is TRBV7-9, the J call TRBJ1-5; perhaps TRBD1 as D (5 bases). The CDR3 extends over 13 amino acids. Trimming shortened V by 5 bases and J by 4 bases, and 9 bases separated the two germline ends. Germline CDR1 reads SEHNR; CDR2 reads FQNEAQ (reference sequence). In DNA, the CDR3 is TGTGCCAGCAGCCCGGGGGGGAATCAGCCCCAGCATTTT. Translating it yields CASSPGGNQPQHF.

This clone is a singleton in its sample. The chain couples TRBV5-1 to TRBJ2-5, with a possible D match to TRBD2 (6 bases). This CDR3 region has 15 residues. Germline V CDR1 and CDR2: SGHRS, YFSETQ. Trimming took off 1 base at V and 5 bases at J, with 15 bases between the two ends. The CDR3 DNA sequence: TGCGCCAGCAGCTTGCTCGCGGGACGGGGGGAGACCCAGTACTTC. Translation gives CASSLLAGRGETQYF.

The rearrangement links TRBV4-2 to TRBJ2-7; no clear D. Germline assignment: CDR1 LGHNA and CDR2 YNFKEQ. Trimming removed 4 bases at V and 4 bases at J, with 14 bases between. There are 14 residues in the CDR3. The CDR3 bases are TGTGCCAGCAGCCCAACCCTGACGGGTTACGAGCAGTACTTC. Translated, it gives CASSPTLTGYEQYF.

This chain joins TRBV28 and TRBJ1-3; D remains ambiguous. Trimming cost V 1 base and J 0 bases, with 7 bases left between them. Germline V gene sequence: CDR1 MDHEN, CDR2 SYDVKM. The CDR3 extends over 15 amino acids. Written as DNA, the CDR3 is TGTGCCAGCAGTTTATACAGCAGCTCTGGAAACACCATATATTTT. Encoded protein: CASSLYSSSGNTIYF. Full variable domain (missing parts from reference TRBV28 and TRBJ1-3): DVKVTQSSRYLVKRTGEKVFLECVQDMDHENMFWYRQDPGLGLRLIYFSYDVKMKEKGDIPEGYSVSREKKERFSLILESASTNQTSMYLCASSLYSSSGNTIYFGEGSWLTVV.

This clone has only one observation. The chain uses TRBV6-4 and TRBJ2-1; the D call may be TRBD1 or TRBD2 (6 bases each). CDR3 length: 15 amino acids. Trimming pared 0 bases from V and 6 bases from J, leaving 12 bases between. Germline V CDR1 and CDR2: MRHNA, SNTAGT. CDR3 DNA sequence: TGTGCCAGCAGTGACTCTGGCGAGGGGGGCAATGAGCAGTTCTTC. It codes for CASSDSGEGGNEQFF.

The chain combines TRBV7-9 with TRBJ1-5, with D maybe TRBD1 (6 bases). The germline CDR1 and CDR2 sequences are SEHNR and FQNEAQ (reference sequence). V lost 6 bases to trimming and J lost 7 bases, with 13 bases between them. This CDR3 comprises 13 residues. CDR3 amino acids: CASRRTDRQPQHF. The CDR3 nucleotides read TGTGCCAGCAGACGGACAGACCGACAGCCCCAGCATTTT.

This chain joins TRBV19 and TRBJ2-3, with 9 positions matching TRBD2. Germline V gives CDR1 LNHDA, CDR2 SQIVND (reference sequence). V lost 10 bases and J lost 6; bases outside the gene matches: 11. This CDR3 is 14 amino acids long. CDR3 amino acids: CATKRAGGKDTQYF. Here the CDR3 DNA reads TGTGCCACCAAACGAGCGGGGGGTAAGGATACGCAGTATTTT. The full variable domain, rest sourced from reference TRBV19 and TRBJ2-3, is DGGITQSPKYLFRKEGQNVTLSCEQNLNHDAMYWYRQDPGQGLRLIYYSQIVNDFQKGDIAEGYSVSREKKESFPLTVTSAQKNPTAFYLCATKRAGGKDTQYFGPGTRLTVL.

This clone turned up a few times. V is TRBV28 and J is TRBJ1-6, with 10 bases lining up with TRBD1. From germline, CDR1 is MDHEN and CDR2 SYDVKM. The ends lost 6 bases at V and 10 bases at J; junction bases unmatched: 6. The CDR3 consists of 14 residues. Here the CDR3 DNA reads TGTGCCAGCAGCTACGACAGGGGGCTCTCACCCCTCCACTTT. Protein sequence: CASSYDRGLSPLHF.

V gene TRBV5-1 combines with J gene TRBJ2-3, with a possible D match to TRBD2 (5 bases). The germline V gene encodes CDR1 SGHRS and CDR2 YFSETQ. CDR3 length: 15 residues. V shed 1 base and J shed 0 bases, with 9 bases lying between them. CDR3 sequence: CASSLLGLSTDTQYF. In DNA, the CDR3 is TGCGCCAGCAGCTTGTTAGGACTCAGCACAGATACGCAGTATTTT.

The chain carries TRBV30 and TRBJ2-1; 11 bases line up with TRBD2. CDR3 size: 15 residues. Germline V gives CDR1 GTSNPN, CDR2 SVGIG (reference sequence). The V gene end was trimmed by 0 bases and the J gene end by 4 bases; junction bases not matched to a gene: 2. Written as DNA, the CDR3 is TGTGCCTGGAGTGTACTAGCGGGGGCTTACAATGAGCAGTTCTTC. It yields the protein CAWSVLAGAYNEQFF. Combining the CDR3 with reference TRBV30 and TRBJ2-1 gives the whole variable domain SQTIHQWPATLVQPVGSPLSLECTVEGTSNPNLYWYRQAAGRGLQLLFYSVGIGQISSEVPQNLSASRPQDRQFILSSKKLLLSDSGFYLCAWSVLAGAYNEQFFGPGTRLTVL.

This clone was picked up a small number of times. The V gene is TRBV9, the J gene TRBJ2-1; TRBD2 agrees at 13 bases. The CDR3 extends over 16 amino acids. Unmatched junction bases numbered 1, after V lost 4 bases and J lost 0 bases. The germline gives CDR1 SGDLS, CDR2 YYNGEE. This CDR3 reads CASSRTSGGSYNEQFF. The CDR3 DNA follows: TGTGCCAGCAGCAGGACTAGCGGGGGCTCCTACAATGAGCAGTTCTTC.

The V call is TRBV5-4, the J call TRBJ2-7; D is unclear. V was trimmed by 2 bases and J by 3 bases, leaving 6 bases between them. Germline lookup yields CDR1 SGHNT and CDR2 YYREEE (reference sequence). This CDR3 comprises 12 residues. The CDR3 here is CASSFGSYEQYF. The CDR3 region has the DNA TGTGCCAGCAGCTTTGGCAGCTACGAGCAGTACTTC.

This chain uses TRBV28 with TRBJ1-1; D not resolved. This CDR3 has 14 residues. V dropped 8 bases and J dropped 3 bases, with 16 bases sitting between them. Per the germline V gene, CDR1 is MDHEN and CDR2 is SYDVKM. CDR3: CASRTQGFHTEAFF. Here the CDR3 DNA reads TGTGCCAGCCGAACCCAAGGGTTTCACACTGAAGCTTTCTTT.

The CDR3 bases are TGTGCCAGCAGCGGGAGGTCCTCCTCTGGGGCCAACGTCCTGACTTTC. It encodes CASSGRSSSGANVLTF. V usage is TRBV6-6 and J usage is TRBJ2-6; 7 positions agree with TRBD2. J lost 0 bases, V lost 6 bases, and 5 bases had no gene match. The CDR3 is 16 amino acids. Germline loops: CDR1 MNHNY, CDR2 SVGAGI (reference sequence).